The TCR beta chain described here comes from a study of OX40 agonist ivuxolimab in advanced cancers. For the study at large: The diagnoses of dose-escalation patients were hepatocellular carcinoma, melanoma, renal cell or head and neck cancer. Of the participants, approximately 40% had some prior anti-PD-1, anti-PD-L1 or anti-CTLA-4 therapy, which was allowed. Study results and caveats: In the 0.1 to 3.0 mg/kg range, CD4+ and CD8+ blood T cells had expanded clonally by week 6.

The method was immunoSEQ multiplex PCR; TCRdb's version includes in-frame clones alone and lacks a portion of them. The sample lists about 89,000 clones, roughly 93% occurring once. In regard to this clone: Its target is unknown.

Sequencing was performed on CD4+ or CD8+ T cells sorted from blood, taken in a trial of the OX40 agonist ivuxolimab. This TCR was sampled from an adult with an advanced solid tumor such as melanoma, head and neck, liver or kidney cancer.

The CDR3 region is CASSLEGPHRSGNTIYF. CDR3 in DNA: TGTGCCAGCAGCTTAGAGGGCCCCCATCGATCTGGAAACACCATATATTTT. The genes are TRBV7-3 and TRBJ1-3, with no clear D. V was clipped by 2 bases and J by 1 base, with 15 bases between them. Germline CDR1 reads SGHTA; CDR2 reads FQGTGA. This CDR3 region has 17 residues.